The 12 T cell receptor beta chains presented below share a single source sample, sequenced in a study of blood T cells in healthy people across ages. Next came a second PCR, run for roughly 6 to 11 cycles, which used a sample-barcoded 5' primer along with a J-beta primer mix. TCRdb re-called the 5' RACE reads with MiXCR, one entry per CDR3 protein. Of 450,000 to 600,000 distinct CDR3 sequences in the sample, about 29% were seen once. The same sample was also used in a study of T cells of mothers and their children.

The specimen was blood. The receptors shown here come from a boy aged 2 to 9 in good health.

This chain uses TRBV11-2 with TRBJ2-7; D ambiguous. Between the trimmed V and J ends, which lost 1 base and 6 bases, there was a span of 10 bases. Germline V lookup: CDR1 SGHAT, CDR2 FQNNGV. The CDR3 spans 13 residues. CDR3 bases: TGTGCCAGCAGCTTAGTCGAGGTCTCCGAGCAGTACTTC. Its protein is CASSLVEVSEQYF.

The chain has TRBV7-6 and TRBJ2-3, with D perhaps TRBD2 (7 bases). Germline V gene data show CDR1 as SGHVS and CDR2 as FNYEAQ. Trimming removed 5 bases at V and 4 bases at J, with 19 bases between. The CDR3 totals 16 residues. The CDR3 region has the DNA TGTGCCAGCAGCCTAGACGGGGGGCCTATCTCAGATACGCAGTATTTT. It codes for CASSLDGGPISDTQYF.

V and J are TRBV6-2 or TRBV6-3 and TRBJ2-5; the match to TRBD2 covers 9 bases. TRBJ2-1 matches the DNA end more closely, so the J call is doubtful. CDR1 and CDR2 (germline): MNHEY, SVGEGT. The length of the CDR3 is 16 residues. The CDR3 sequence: CASSPGPSGGRDEQFF. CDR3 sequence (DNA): TGTGCCAGCAGTCCGGGGCCCAGCGGGGGGAGGGATGAGCAGTTCTTC.

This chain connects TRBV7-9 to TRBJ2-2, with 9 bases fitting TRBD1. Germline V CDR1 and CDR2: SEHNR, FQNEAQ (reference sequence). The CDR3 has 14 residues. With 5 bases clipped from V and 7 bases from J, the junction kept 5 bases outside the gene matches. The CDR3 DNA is TGTGCCAGCAGCCATCGACAGGGGGGCGGGGAGCTGTTTTTT. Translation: CASSHRQGGGELFF.

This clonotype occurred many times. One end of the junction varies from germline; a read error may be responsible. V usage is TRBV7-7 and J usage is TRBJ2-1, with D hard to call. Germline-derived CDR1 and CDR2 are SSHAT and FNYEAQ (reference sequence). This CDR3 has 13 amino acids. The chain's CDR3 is CASSFKLSNEQFF. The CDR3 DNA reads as TGTGCTAGCAGCTTTAAACTCTCGAATGAGCAGTTCTTC.

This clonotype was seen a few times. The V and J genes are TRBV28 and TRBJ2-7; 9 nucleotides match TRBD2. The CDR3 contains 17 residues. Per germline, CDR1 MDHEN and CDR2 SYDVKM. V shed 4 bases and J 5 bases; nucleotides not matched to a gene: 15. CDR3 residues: CASSSPTLLAGRNEQYF. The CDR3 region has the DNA TGTGCCAGCAGTTCACCCACCCTCCTAGCGGGAAGGAACGAGCAGTACTTC.

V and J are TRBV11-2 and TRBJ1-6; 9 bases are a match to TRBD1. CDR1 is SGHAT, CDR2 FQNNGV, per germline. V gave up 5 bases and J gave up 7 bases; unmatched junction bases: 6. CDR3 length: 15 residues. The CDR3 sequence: CASSPRTGVNSPLHF. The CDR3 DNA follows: TGTGCCAGCAGCCCACGGACAGGGGTGAATTCACCCCTCCACTTT. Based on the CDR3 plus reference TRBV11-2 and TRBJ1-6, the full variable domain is EAGVAQSPRYKIIEKRQSVAFWCNPISGHATLYWYQQILGQGPKLLIQFQNNGVVDDSQLPKDRFSAERLKGVDSTLKIQPAKLEDSAVYLCASSPRTGVNSPLHFGNGTRLTVT.

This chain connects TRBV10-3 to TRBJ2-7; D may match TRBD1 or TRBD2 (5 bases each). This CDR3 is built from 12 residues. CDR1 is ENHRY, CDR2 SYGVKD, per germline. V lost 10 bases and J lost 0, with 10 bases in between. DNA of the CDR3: TGTGCCACCGAGGGGAGCTCCTACGAGCAGTACTTC. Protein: CATEGSSYEQYF.

This chain's CDR3 is CAISLYNEQFF. The CDR3 nucleotides read TGTGCCATCAGTCTCTACAATGAGCAGTTCTTC. J is TRBJ2-1 and V is TRBV10-3; D not certain. CDR1 is ENHRY, CDR2 SYGVKD, per germline. V was clipped by 5 bases and J by 3 bases, with 2 bases between them. The length of the CDR3 is 11 residues.

The CDR3 sequence is CSARSGLSSYEQYF. CDR3 in DNA: TGCAGTGCTAGGAGCGGCTTAAGCTCCTACGAGCAGTACTTC. The chain combines TRBV20-1 with TRBJ2-7; D possibly corresponds to TRBD2 (5 bases). The CDR3 has 14 amino acids. Trimming removed 3 bases at V and 0 bases at J, with 12 bases between. The V gene's germline CDR1 is DFQATT and CDR2 SNEGSKA (reference sequence).

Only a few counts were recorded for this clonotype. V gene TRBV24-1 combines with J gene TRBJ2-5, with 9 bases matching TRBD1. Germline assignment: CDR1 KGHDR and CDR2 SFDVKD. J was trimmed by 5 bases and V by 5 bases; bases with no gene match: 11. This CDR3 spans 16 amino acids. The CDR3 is CATSVAGTGSEETQYF. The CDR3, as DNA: TGTGCCACCAGTGTCGCCGGGACAGGGTCTGAGGAGACCCAGTACTTC.

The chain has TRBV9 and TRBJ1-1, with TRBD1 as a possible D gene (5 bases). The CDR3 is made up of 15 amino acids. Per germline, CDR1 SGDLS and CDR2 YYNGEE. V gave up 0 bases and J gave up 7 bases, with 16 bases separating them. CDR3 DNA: TGTGCCAGCAGCGTAGAGGGGTCAGGGAGAGGTGAAGCTTTCTTT. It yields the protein CASSVEGSGRGEAFF.